This T cell receptor beta chain was captured by sequencing in a study of cytomegalovirus exposure and HLA in healthy donors. V lost 4 bases, J lost 4 bases, and 9 bases stayed unmatched. The CDR3 is 17 residues long. CDR1 is SGHRS, CDR2 YFSETQ, per germline. Only one count was recorded for this clone. Its target is not known. Findings of the study overall: The authors later linked a missense DCLRE1C variant to TCR beta V- and J-gene trimming.

In the PCR, 60 Vbeta and 13 Jbeta primers were used. In the authors' workflow: Later reanalysis found 75 million to 100 million unique TCR beta chains, roughly 10 million of them shared. Clones were read by immunoSEQ multiplex PCR, and TCRdb kept only the in-frame ones, dropping some. V and J calls plus clone size are reproduced from that table; the DNA served to infer D and trimming. The table lists about 200,000 clones, more than 65% of them singletons. This sequence was found in a man aged 45-65 years in good health and CMV-seronegative. This rearrangement joins TRBV5-1 to TRBJ2-1; 12 bases are shared with TRBD1. Sequencing used PBMCs. The CDR3 region is CASSRDRGLGLYNEQFF. The CDR3 DNA follows: TGCGCCAGCAGCAGGGACAGGGGGCTAGGTTTGTACAATGAGCAGTTCTTC. The full variable domain, completed using reference TRBV5-1 and TRBJ2-1, is KAGVTQTPRYLIKTRGQQVTLSCSPISGHRSVSWYQQTPGQGLQFLFEYFSETQRNKGNFPGRFSGRQFSNSRSEMNVSTLELGDSALYLCASSRDRGLGLYNEQFFGPGTRLTVL.